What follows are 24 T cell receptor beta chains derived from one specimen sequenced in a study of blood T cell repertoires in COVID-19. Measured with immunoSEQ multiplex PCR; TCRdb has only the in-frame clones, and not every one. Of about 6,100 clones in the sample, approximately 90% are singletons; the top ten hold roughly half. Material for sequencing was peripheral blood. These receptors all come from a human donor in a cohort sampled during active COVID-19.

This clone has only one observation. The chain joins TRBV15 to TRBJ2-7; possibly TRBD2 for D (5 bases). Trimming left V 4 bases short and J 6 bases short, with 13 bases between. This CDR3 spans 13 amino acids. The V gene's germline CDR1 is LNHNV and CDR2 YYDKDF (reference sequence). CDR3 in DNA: TGTGCCACCAGCATTAACCCTGGAGGCGAGCAGTACTTC. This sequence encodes CATSINPGGEQYF.

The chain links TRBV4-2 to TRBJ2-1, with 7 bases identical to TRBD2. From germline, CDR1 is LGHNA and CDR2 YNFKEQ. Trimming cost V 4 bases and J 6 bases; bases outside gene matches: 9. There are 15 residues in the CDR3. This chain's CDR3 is CASSLREVGANEQFF. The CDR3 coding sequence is TGTGCCAGCAGCCTCCGGGAGGTAGGGGCCAATGAGCAGTTCTTC.

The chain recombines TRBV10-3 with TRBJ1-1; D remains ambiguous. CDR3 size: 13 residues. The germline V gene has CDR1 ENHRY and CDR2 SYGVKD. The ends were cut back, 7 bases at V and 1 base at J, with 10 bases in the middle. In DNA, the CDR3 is TGTGCCATCAACTCGGGTGAGAACACTGAAGCTTTCTTT. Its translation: CAINSGENTEAFF.

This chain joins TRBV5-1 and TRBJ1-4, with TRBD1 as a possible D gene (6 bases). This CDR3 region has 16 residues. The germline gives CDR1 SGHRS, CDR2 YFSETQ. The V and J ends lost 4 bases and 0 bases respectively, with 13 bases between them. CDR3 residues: CASSTGQAATNEKLFF. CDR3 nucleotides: TGCGCCAGCAGCACGGGACAAGCCGCAACTAATGAAAAACTGTTTTTT.

This CDR3 reads CASSLGQLTTYEQYF. CDR3 sequence (DNA): TGTGCCAGCAGCCTGGGACAGCTGACGACCTACGAGCAGTACTTC. The J gene is TRBJ2-7, the V gene TRBV6-5, with TRBD1 matching over 7 bases. The V gene's germline CDR1 is MNHEY and CDR2 SVGAGI. This CDR3 contains 15 residues. Trimming at V came to 6 bases and at J to 2 bases, leaving 10 bases not matched to a gene.

The DNA of the CDR3 is TGTGCCTGGAGTGTAGGGGGACTAGCTTTGGGCGGGGAGCTGTTTTTT. Translating gives CAWSVGGLALGGELFF. The chain uses TRBV30 and TRBJ2-2, with TRBD2 matching over 9 bases. Germline V gives CDR1 GTSNPN, CDR2 SVGIG (reference sequence). V was clipped by 0 bases and J by 7 bases; unmatched bases: 9. There are 16 residues in the CDR3.

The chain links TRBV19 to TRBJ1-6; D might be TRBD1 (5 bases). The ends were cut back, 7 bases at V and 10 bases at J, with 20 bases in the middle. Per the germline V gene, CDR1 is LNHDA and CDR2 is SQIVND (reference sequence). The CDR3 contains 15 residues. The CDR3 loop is CASTPEGRNYSPLHF. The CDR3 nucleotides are TGTGCCAGTACCCCGGAGGGGAGGAATTACTCACCCCTCCACTTT.

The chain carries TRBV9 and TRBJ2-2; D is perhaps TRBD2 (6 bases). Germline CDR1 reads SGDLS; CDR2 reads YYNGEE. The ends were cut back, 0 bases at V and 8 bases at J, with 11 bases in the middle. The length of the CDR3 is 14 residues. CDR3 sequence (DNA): TGTGCCAGCAGCGTAGCTGGGGGGTTGGGGGAGCTGTTTTTT. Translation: CASSVAGGLGELFF.

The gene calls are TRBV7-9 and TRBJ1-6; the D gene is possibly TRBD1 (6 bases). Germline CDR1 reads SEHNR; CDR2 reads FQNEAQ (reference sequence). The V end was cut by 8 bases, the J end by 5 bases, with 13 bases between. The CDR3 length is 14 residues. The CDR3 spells CASGPYRDNSPLHF. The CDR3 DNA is TGTGCCAGCGGACCTTACAGGGATAATTCACCCCTCCACTTT.

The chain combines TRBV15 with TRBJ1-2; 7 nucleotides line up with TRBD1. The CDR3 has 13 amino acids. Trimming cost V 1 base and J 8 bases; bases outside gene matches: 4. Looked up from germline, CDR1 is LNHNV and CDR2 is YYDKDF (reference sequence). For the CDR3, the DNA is TGTGCCACCAGCAGAGGGGACAGTCCGGGCTACACCTTC. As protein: CATSRGDSPGYTF. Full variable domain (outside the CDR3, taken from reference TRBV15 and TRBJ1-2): DAMVIQNPRYQVTQFGKPVTLSCSQTLNHNVMYWYQQKSSQAPKLLFHYYDKDFNNEADTPDNFQSRRPNTSFCFLDIRSPGLGDTAMYLCATSRGDSPGYTFGSGTRLTVV.

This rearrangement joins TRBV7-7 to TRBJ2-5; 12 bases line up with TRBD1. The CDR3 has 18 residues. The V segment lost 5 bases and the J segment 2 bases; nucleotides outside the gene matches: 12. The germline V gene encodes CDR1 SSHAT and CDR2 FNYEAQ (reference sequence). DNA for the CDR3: TGTGCCAGCAGCCAAGGGACAGGGGGCAAGAGTATTCAAGAGACCCAGTACTTC. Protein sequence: CASSQGTGGKSIQETQYF.

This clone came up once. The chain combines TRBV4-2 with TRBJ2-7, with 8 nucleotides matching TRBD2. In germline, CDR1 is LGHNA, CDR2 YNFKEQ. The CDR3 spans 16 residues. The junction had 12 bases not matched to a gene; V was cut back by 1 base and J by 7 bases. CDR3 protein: CASSQAAASGLGEQYF. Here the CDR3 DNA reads TGTGCCAGCAGCCAAGCGGCGGCTAGCGGGTTGGGAGAGCAGTACTTC.

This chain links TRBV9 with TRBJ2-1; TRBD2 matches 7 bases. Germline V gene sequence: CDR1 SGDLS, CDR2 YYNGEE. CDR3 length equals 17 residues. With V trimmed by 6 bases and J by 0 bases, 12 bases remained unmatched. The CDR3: CASTGGETGGSYNEQFF. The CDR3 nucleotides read TGTGCCAGCACTGGAGGGGAGACGGGAGGCTCCTACAATGAGCAGTTCTTC.

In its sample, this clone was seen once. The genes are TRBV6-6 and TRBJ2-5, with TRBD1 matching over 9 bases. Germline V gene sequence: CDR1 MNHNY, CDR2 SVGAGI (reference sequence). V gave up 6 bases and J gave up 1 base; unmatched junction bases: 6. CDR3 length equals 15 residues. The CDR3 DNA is TGTGCCAGCAGCGCCGGGACAGGGCTCCAAGAGACCCAGTACTTC. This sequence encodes CASSAGTGLQETQYF.

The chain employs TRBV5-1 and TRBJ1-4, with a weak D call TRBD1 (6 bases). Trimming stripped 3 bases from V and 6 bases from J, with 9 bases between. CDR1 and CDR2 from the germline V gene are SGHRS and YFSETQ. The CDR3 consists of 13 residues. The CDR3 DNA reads TGCGCCAGCAGCTCAGGGGTAGATGAAAAACTGTTTTTT. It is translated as CASSSGVDEKLFF.

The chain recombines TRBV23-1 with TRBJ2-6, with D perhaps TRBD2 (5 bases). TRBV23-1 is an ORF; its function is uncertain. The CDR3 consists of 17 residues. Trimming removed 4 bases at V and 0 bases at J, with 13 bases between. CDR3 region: CASSPPSISSGANVLTF. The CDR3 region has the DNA TGCGCCAGCAGTCCCCCTAGCATAAGCTCTGGGGCCAACGTCCTGACTTTC.

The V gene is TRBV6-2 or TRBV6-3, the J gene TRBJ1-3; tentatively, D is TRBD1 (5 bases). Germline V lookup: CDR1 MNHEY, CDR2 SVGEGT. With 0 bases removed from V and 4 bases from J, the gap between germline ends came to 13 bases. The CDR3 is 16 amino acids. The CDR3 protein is CASSYSAGARGNTIYF. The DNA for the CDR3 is TGTGCCAGCAGTTACTCTGCTGGGGCGAGAGGAAACACCATATATTTT.

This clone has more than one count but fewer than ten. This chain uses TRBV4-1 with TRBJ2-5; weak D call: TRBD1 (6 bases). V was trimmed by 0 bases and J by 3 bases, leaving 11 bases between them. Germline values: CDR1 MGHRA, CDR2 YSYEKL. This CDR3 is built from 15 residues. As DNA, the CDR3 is TGCGCCAGCAGCCAAGATCGGAACAGGGAAGAGACCCAGTACTTC. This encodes CASSQDRNREETQYF.

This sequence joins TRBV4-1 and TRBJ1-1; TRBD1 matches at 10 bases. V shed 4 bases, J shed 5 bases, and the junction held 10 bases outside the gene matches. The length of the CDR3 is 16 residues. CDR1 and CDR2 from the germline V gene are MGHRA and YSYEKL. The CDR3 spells CASSRYGTGAETEAFF. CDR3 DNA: TGCGCCAGCAGCCGATATGGGACAGGGGCAGAAACTGAAGCTTTCTTT.

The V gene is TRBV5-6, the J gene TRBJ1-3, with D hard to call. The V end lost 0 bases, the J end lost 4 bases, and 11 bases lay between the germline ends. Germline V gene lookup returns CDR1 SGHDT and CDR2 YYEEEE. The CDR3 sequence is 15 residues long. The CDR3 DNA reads TGTGCCAGCAGCTTGGCGTCAGGCCCCGGAAACACCATATATTTT. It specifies CASSLASGPGNTIYF. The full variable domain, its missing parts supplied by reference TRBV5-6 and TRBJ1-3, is DAGVTQSPTHLIKTRGQQVTLRCSPKSGHDTVSWYQQALGQGPQFIFQYYEEEERQRGNFPDRFSGHQFPNYSSELNVNALLLGDSALYLCASSLASGPGNTIYFGEGSWLTVV.

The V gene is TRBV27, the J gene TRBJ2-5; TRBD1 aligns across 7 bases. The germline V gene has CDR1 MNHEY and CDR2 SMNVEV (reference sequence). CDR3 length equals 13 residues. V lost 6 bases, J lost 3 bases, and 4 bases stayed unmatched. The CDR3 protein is CASRPDREETQYF. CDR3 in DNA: TGTGCCAGCAGGCCCGACAGGGAAGAGACCCAGTACTTC.

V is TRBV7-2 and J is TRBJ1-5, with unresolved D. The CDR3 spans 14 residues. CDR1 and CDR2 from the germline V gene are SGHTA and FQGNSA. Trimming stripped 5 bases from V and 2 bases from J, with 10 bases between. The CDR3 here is CASSAGSGNQPQHF. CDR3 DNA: TGTGCCAGCAGCGCCGGGAGTGGCAATCAGCCCCAGCATTTT.

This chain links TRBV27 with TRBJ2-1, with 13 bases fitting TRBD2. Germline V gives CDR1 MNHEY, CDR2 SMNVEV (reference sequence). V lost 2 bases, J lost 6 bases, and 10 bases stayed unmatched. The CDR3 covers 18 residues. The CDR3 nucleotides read TGTGCCAGCAGTTTAGGGCCCGGATGGACTAGCGGGAGCAATGAGCAGTTCTTC. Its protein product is CASSLGPGWTSGSNEQFF.

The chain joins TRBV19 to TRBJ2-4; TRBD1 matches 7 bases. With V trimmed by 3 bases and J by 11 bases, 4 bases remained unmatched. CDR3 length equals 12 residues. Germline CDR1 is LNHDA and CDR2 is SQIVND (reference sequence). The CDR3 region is CASSMEGGVQYF. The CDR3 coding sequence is TGTGCCAGTAGTATGGAAGGGGGCGTTCAGTACTTC.